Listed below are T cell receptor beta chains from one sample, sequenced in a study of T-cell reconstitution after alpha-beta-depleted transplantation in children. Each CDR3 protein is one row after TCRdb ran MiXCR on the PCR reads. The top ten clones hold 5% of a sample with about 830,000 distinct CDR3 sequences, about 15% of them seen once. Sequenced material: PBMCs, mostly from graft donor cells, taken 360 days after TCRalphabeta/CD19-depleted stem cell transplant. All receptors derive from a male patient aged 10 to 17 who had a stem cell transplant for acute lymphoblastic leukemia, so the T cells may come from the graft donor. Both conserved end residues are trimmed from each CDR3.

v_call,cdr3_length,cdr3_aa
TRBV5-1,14,ASSLALGGSFGTQY
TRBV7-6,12,ASSLEADTGELF
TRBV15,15,ATSRPSTSGSPYEQY
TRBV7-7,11,ASSSRHTDTQY
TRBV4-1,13,ASSQVVYRGETQY
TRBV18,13,ASSPPVRDPYEQY
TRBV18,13,ASSPPAGEYNEQF
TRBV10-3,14,AISGGQGLPNQPQH
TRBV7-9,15,ASSPRLAGGFWETQY
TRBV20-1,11,SARGGYATEAF